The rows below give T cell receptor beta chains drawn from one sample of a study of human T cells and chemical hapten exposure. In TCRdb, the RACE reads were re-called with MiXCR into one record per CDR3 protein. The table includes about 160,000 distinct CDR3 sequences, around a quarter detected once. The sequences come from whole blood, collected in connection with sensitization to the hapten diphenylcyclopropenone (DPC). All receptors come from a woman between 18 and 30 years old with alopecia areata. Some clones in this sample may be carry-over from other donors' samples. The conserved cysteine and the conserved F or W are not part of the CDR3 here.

cdr3_aa: SARDRASGTVENYNEQF
v_call: TRBV20-1
cdr3_length: 17

cdr3_aa: ASSVKPLTGGIEAF
v_call: TRBV7-3
cdr3_length: 14

cdr3_aa: ASSVYRVAKNIQY
v_call: TRBV5-4
cdr3_length: 13

cdr3_aa: ASSLRASGIYEQY
v_call: TRBV7-8
cdr3_length: 13

cdr3_aa: ASMGTGLTNYGYT
v_call: TRBV27
cdr3_length: 13

cdr3_aa: ASSLVSGGPGGSYGYT
v_call: TRBV7-2
cdr3_length: 16

cdr3_aa: ASSRYGTDTEAF
v_call: TRBV7-2
cdr3_length: 12

cdr3_aa: SAPGPDYEQY
v_call: TRBV29-1
cdr3_length: 10

cdr3_aa: SAPKAGQREQY
v_call: TRBV20-1
cdr3_length: 11

cdr3_aa: ASSRAGTSGMYEQY
v_call: TRBV10-1
cdr3_length: 14

cdr3_aa: ASSQAARGGEKLF
v_call: TRBV4-2
cdr3_length: 13

cdr3_aa: AIKEREVNTEAF
v_call: TRBV10-3
cdr3_length: 12

cdr3_aa: ASFSTGLAEGSYEQY
v_call: TRBV6-2/TRBV6-3
cdr3_length: 15

cdr3_aa: ATSLYPGLTYEQY
v_call: TRBV15
cdr3_length: 13

cdr3_aa: SVIQGGGTEAF
v_call: TRBV29-1
cdr3_length: 11

cdr3_aa: ASSLTLFVEQF
v_call: TRBV7-7
cdr3_length: 11

cdr3_aa: ASSVEELSYNEQF
v_call: TRBV9
cdr3_length: 13

cdr3_aa: ASSPQGGLPEKLF
v_call: TRBV7-6
cdr3_length: 13

cdr3_aa: ASSLGTSGGAYNEQF
v_call: TRBV11-2
cdr3_length: 15

cdr3_aa: SARGGGRLGGETQY
v_call: TRBV20-1
cdr3_length: 14

cdr3_aa: SVVRGGGNEQF
v_call: TRBV29-1
cdr3_length: 11

cdr3_aa: ASSGRVGYT
v_call: TRBV2
cdr3_length: 9